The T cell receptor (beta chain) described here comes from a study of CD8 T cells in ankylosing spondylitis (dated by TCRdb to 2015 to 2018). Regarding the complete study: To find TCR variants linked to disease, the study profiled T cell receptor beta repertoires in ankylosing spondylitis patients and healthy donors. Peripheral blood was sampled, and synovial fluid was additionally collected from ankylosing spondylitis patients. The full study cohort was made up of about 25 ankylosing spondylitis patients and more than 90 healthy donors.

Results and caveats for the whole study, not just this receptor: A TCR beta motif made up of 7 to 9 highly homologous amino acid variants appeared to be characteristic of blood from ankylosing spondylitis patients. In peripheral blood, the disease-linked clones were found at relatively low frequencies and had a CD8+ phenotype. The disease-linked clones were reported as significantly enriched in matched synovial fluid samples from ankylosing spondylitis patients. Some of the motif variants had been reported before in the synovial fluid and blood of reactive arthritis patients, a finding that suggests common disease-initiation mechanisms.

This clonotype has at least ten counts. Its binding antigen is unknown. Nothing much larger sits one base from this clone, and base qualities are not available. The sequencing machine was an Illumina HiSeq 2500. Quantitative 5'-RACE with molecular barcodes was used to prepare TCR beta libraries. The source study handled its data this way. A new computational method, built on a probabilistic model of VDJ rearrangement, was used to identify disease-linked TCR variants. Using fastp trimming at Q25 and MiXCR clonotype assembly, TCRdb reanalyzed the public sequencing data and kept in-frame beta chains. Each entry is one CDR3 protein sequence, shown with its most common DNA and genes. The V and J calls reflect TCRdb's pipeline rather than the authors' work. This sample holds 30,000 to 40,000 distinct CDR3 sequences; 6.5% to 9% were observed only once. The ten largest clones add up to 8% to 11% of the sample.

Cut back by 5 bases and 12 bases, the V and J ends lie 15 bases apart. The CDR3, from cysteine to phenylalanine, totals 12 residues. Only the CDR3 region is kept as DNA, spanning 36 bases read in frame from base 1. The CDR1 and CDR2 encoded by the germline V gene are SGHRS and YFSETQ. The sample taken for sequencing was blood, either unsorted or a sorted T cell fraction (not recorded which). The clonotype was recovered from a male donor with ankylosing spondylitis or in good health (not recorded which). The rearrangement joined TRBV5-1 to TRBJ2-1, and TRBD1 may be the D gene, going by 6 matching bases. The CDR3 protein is CASSWGQGMQFF. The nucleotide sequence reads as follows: TGCGCCAGCAGTTGGGGTCAGGGGATGCAGTTCTTC.